Sequencing of this TCR beta chain was carried out in a study of graft-versus-host responses after intestinal transplantation (dated by TCRdb to 2020 to 2022). Study-wide context: Multivisceral, liver-intestinal, or isolated intestinal transplants were received by the recipients. Alloreactive clones were identified by sequencing pre-transplant mixed lymphocyte reaction products and comparing these products with unstimulated pre-transplant donor and recipient T cells. Every recipient was given anti-thymocyte globulin induction, then maintenance tacrolimus and steroids for about 3 years. Donor T cell macrochimerism was defined as a peak of at least 4% donor T cells among recipient peripheral blood mononuclear cells. After intestinal transplantation, graft-versus-host and host-versus-graft alloreactive T cell clones were followed in the graft, circulation and bone marrow using bulk TCR-beta CDR3 sequencing. Rather than being sequenced by the commercial service, samples from a few later patients were sequenced in-house on an Illumina MiSeq and processed with MiXCR. The cohort enrolled approximately 24 intestinal transplant recipients including one retransplant, and a few patients lacking pretransplant specimens were excluded.

About this clone: Its antigen remains unidentified. No per-base quality is available; no much larger clone lies one base away.

CDR1 and CDR2, per the germline V gene, are MNHNS and SASEGT. Trimming at the junction amounts to 5 bases on V and 0 bases on J, and the germline ends lie 5 bases apart. From its cysteine to its phenylalanine, the CDR3 spans 13 amino acids. The DNA shown is the 39-base CDR3, in frame from base 1. Blood samples were collected up to 4 times in the first month after transplant and then at least monthly when available. General findings and caveats noted by the study authors: Early after transplant, declines in HvG clones were associated with peak levels of circulating GvH clones. Conclusions were limited by the relatively low number and heterogeneity of intestinal transplant patients. GvH clones turned up in recipient bone marrow, with some appearing earlier in ileal mucosa or blood, a pattern consistent with an intestinal mucosal origin. In patients with donor T cell macrochimerism, the allografts had high GvH to HvG T cell clonal ratios.

To prepare the library, the immunoSEQ multiplex PCR assay was applied. High-throughput TCR-beta CDR3 sequencing of genomic DNA from most patients was performed by Adaptive Biotechnologies. The paper's processing steps were these. Adaptive's ImmunoSEQ software was the source of the TCR sequencing data for approximately 18 patients, while a few other patients were processed with MiXCR and VDJtools. CDR3 nucleotide sequences shared between donor and recipient were removed because their origin could not be assigned. To count as alloreactive, a clone needed at least 2-fold expansion over unstimulated cells and a minimum CFSE-low frequency of 0.002% (template counts) or 0.001% (read counts). Mappable clones were those detected in sequenced pre-transplant spleen, lymph node, or MLR CFSE-low populations of the donor or recipient. Cumulative frequency of alloreactive clones was calculated as a percentage of all sequences weighted by copy number. TCRdb limited this immuneACCESS table to in-frame rearrangements with V and J called. A share of clones is missing; checked studies link under half to unresolved V genes, and the rest is unexplained. V and J calls and clone size are as listed in that table; D and trimming were resolved from the DNA. In this sample the table shows about 24,000 clones, approximately 85% of which occur a single time. The top ten clones comprise 0.95% to 1% of the sample.

This TCR derives from a human patient who received an intestinal transplant, so some T cells may come from the graft donor. The material was PBMCs, obtained roughly 68 weeks after intestinal transplant. The chain is assembled from TRBV6-1 and TRBJ1-5; the D gene cannot be resolved reliably. The nucleotide sequence reads as follows: TGTGCCAGCAGTTTAGGTAGCAATCAGCCCCAGCATTTT. Its protein product is CASSLGSNQPQHF.